Listed below are T cell receptor beta chains from one sample, sequenced in a study of type 1 regulatory T cells. TCRdb processed the reads anew with MiXCR; each CDR3 protein has one entry. The sample consists of tens of thousands of distinct CDR3 sequences, 62% of them appearing once. These receptors' targets are unknown. Specimen: cultured non-Tr1 T cells, either the whole culture or a sorted T cell fraction (not recorded which). These receptors were obtained from a human donor in good health. Each CDR3 is given with its conserved first and last residue. Fields, in order: J gene, CDR3 length, clone size, D gene, V gene, CDR3 protein, CDR3 DNA. The D gene is left open where the match is weak. Some rows have no size entry. The others give once, few or many, or a class for an expanded clone.

TRBJ2-3	13	NA	NA	TRBV7-2	CASSFLATDTQYF	TGTGCCAGCAGCTTTCTAGCGACAGATACGCAGTATTTT
TRBJ1-2	18	NA	TRBD1	TRBV12-5	CASGRTGIGEKQVYGYTF	TGTGCTAGTGGCAGGACAGGTATTGGGGAAAAACAAGTTTATGGCTACACCTTC
TRBJ2-5	14	NA	TRBD2	TRBV29-1	CSAYSSGRGETQYF	TGCAGCGCTTACTCTAGCGGGAGGGGTGAGACCCAGTACTTC
TRBJ1-2	13	NA	NA	TRBV4-1	CASSNAGGYGYTF	TGCGCCAGCAGCAACGCTGGGGGCTATGGCTACACCTTC
TRBJ2-5	14	NA	TRBD1	TRBV13	CASSSRQGGETQYF	TGTGCCAGCAGCTCAAGACAGGGTGGGGAGACCCAGTACTTC
TRBJ2-1	14	NA	NA	TRBV5-1	CASSLSGGGNEQFF	TGCGCCAGCAGCTTGTCCGGGGGAGGCAATGAGCAGTTCTTC
TRBJ1-4	13	once	NA	TRBV20-1	CSARGPLDEKLFF	TGCAGTGCTAGAGGGCCCTTAGACGAAAAACTGTTTTTT
TRBJ2-7	17	few	TRBD2	TRBV27	CASSLLGLAESSYEQYF	TGTGCCAGCAGTTTACTCGGACTAGCAGAAAGCTCCTACGAGCAGTACTTC
TRBJ1-5	15	large	TRBD1	TRBV6-5	CASRPTGGVNQPQHF	TGTGCCAGCAGACCCACAGGGGGAGTCAATCAGCCCCAGCATTTT
TRBJ2-5	16	once	NA	TRBV20-1	CSARAGEGKGKETQYF	TGCAGTGCTAGAGCAGGGGAGGGGAAGGGCAAAGAGACCCAGTACTTC
TRBJ2-1	15	NA	TRBD2	TRBV27	CASSGAGAGDNEQFF	TGTGCCAGCAGTGGGGCGGGAGCTGGCGACAATGAGCAGTTCTTC
TRBJ2-3	16	NA	TRBD2	TRBV19	CASTAVASGSQDTQYF	TGTGCCAGTACCGCCGTGGCTAGCGGGAGCCAAGATACGCAGTATTTT
TRBJ2-7	14	few	NA	TRBV15	CATSRVARSYEQYF	TGTGCCACCAGCAGAGTAGCCAGATCCTACGAGCAGTACTTC
TRBJ2-2	12	NA	NA	TRBV7-2	CASSLEFRELFF	TGTGCCAGCAGCTTAGAGTTTCGGGAGCTGTTTTTT
TRBJ2-3	17	NA	NA	TRBV3-1	CASSQDSSAGSTDTQYF	TGTGCCAGCAGCCAAGATAGCTCGGCGGGAAGCACAGATACGCAGTATTTT
TRBJ2-2	14	NA	NA	TRBV30	CAWSVGAVTGELFF	TGTGCCTGGAGTGTAGGAGCGGTGACCGGGGAGCTGTTTTTT
TRBJ2-2	12	NA	NA	TRBV12-3/TRBV12-4	CATSPNTGELFF	TGTGCCACGAGTCCGAACACCGGGGAGCTGTTTTTT
TRBJ2-5	13	NA	NA	TRBV4-1	CASSQGPLETQYF	TGCGCCAGCAGCCAAGGCCCGTTGGAGACCCAGTACTTC
TRBJ2-7	14	NA	NA	TRBV6-2/TRBV6-3	CASSRDLYSYEQYF	TGTGCCAGCAGCCGTGACTTGTACTCCTACGAGCAGTACTTC
TRBJ2-3	12	NA	NA	TRBV20-1	CSARASADTQYF	TGCAGTGCGAGGGCTAGTGCAGATACGCAGTATTTT
TRBJ2-3	15	NA	TRBD2	TRBV2	CASSEGGTSGDTQYF	TGTGCCAGCAGTGAAGGGGGGACTAGCGGTGATACGCAGTATTTT
TRBJ2-1	15	NA	TRBD2	TRBV7-9	CASSLGTSGGNEQFF	TGTGCCAGCAGCTTAGGGACTAGCGGGGGAAATGAGCAGTTCTTC
TRBJ2-7	12	few	NA	TRBV20-1	CSALLSSYEQYF	TGCAGTGCCCTTCTCAGCTCCTACGAGCAGTACTTC
TRBJ2-1	19	NA	TRBD2	TRBV7-3	CASSRSGSWGLGKVDEQFF	TGTGCCAGCAGCCGATCCGGGTCCTGGGGACTAGGGAAAGTCGATGAGCAGTTCTTC
TRBJ2-1	15	NA	NA	TRBV7-8	CASSLVQEAYNEQFF	TGTGCCAGCAGCTTAGTGCAGGAAGCCTACAATGAGCAGTTCTTC